This TCR beta chain was captured by sequencing in a study of T cells expressing NK-cell markers. Study at large: It was sorted CD3+CD56+NKG2C+, CD3+CD56+NKG2C- and CD3+CD56-NKG2C+ T cells that supplied the TCR beta repertoires. The study, taken as a whole, reports: In a handful of donors, dominant CD3+CD56+NKG2C+ clones formed 1.0-7.0% of CD8+ cells.

5'RACE template switching with UMIs generated TCR beta cDNA. Reanalyzing the 5' RACE reads, TCRdb keeps one entry per CDR3 protein, without DNA. The sample totals 140,000 to 150,000 distinct CDR3 sequences. For this clonotype: Antigen specificity is unknown.

The CDR3 extends over 14 amino acids. Germline V gene lookup returns CDR1 MGHRA and CDR2 YSYEKL. The rearrangement joins TRBV4-1 to TRBJ1-2. This TCR derives from a man aged 18 to 29 in good health. Material: blood T cells: a sorted CD56 or NKG2C T cell subset, CD4+ or CD8+ T cells, or bulk PBMC T cells (not recorded which). CDR3 region: CASSQQDGQDYYTF.